The 6 T cell receptor beta chains below were found in one sample sequenced in a study of T-cell memory formation after mild COVID-19. TCRdb re-called the 5' RACE reads with MiXCR, one entry per CDR3 protein. The top ten clones hold around two fifths of a sample with fewer than 90,000 distinct CDR3 sequences, more than 10% of them seen once. Specimen: PBMCs or a T cell subset sorted from them (not recorded which). The receptors originated from a young man who had mild COVID-19 (a few samples of this study predate the infection). Cell type and time point are not known.

The rearrangement joins TRBV6-2 or TRBV6-3 to TRBJ1-5, with D tentatively TRBD1 (5 bases). Looked up from germline, CDR1 is MNHEY and CDR2 is SVGEGT. The CDR3 totals 15 residues. The ends were cut back, 2 bases at V and 3 bases at J, with 11 bases in the middle. CDR3 nucleotide sequence: TGTGCCAGCAGTTACCGGGGGGGGTACAATCAGCCCCAGCATTTT. This translates into CASSYRGGYNQPQHF.

The chain combines TRBV20-1 with TRBJ1-1; D might be TRBD1 (6 bases). The CDR3 length is 16 residues. V was shortened by 0 bases and J by 2 bases, with 16 bases between the two germline ends. The germline CDR1 and CDR2 sequences are DFQATT and SNEGSKA (reference sequence). CDR3 in amino acids: CSAREFGQPTNTEAFF. As DNA, the CDR3 is TGCAGTGCTAGAGAGTTTGGACAGCCAACAAACACTGAAGCTTTCTTT.

This clonotype has a handful of counts. This sequence joins TRBV4-1 and TRBJ2-3; D not resolved. Trimming shortened V by 6 bases and J by 4 bases, and 8 bases separated the two germline ends. Per germline, CDR1 MGHRA and CDR2 YSYEKL. This CDR3 comprises 12 residues. The CDR3 nucleotides read TGCGCCAGCAGTCCCTCCTCAGATACGCAGTATTTT. Translating it yields CASSPSSDTQYF.

J is TRBJ2-5 and V is TRBV29-1, with 8 bases that match TRBD2. Germline CDR1 SQVTM, CDR2 ANQGSEA. The CDR3 runs to 15 residues. V lost 7 bases, J lost 11 bases, and 21 bases stayed unmatched. The CDR3 coding sequence is TGCAGCGCCGGCGGAGGAAGGACTAGCCCGTTTAATCAGTACTTC. This codes for CSAGGGRTSPFNQYF.

The J gene is TRBJ1-5, the V gene TRBV6-5; D is possibly TRBD1 (5 bases). CDR3 length: 14 residues. Germline lookup yields CDR1 MNHEY and CDR2 SVGAGI. The ends were cut back, 2 bases at V and 6 bases at J, with 11 bases in the middle. CDR3 region: CASSYTGGSQPQHF. The CDR3 region has the DNA TGTGCCAGCAGTTACACGGGGGGGAGTCAGCCCCAGCATTTT.

This clonotype was detected a few times. The chain couples TRBV9 to TRBJ2-1, with a tentative D call TRBD2 (7 bases). Trimming pared 2 bases from V and 8 bases from J, leaving 17 bases between. Germline V gene data show CDR1 as SGDLS and CDR2 as YYNGEE. This CDR3 comprises 15 residues. The CDR3 sequence: CASSVPGGRTHEQFF. For the CDR3, the DNA is TGTGCCAGCAGCGTTCCGGGGGGCCGTACCCATGAGCAGTTCTTC.